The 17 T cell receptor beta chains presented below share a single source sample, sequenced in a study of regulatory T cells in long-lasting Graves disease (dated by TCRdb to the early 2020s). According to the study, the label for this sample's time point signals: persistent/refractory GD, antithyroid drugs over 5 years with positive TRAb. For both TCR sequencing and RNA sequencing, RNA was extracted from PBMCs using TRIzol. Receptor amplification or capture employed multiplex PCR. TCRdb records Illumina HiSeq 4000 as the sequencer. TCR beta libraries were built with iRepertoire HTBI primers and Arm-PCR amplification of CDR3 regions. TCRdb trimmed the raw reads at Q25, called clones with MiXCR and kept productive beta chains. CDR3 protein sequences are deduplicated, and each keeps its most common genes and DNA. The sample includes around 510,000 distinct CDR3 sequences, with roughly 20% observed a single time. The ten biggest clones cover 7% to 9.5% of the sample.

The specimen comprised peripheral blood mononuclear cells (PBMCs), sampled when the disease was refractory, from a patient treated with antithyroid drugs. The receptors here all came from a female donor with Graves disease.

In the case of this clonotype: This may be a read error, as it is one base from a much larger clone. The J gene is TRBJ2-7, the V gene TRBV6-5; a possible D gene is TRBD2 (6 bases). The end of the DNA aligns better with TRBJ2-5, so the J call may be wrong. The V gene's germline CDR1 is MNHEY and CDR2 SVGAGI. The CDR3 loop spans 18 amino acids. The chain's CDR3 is CASSYRASAGPIQETQYF. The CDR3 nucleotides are TGTGCCAGCAGTTACCGGGCTAGCGCGGGACCTATTCAAGAGACCCAGTACTTC.

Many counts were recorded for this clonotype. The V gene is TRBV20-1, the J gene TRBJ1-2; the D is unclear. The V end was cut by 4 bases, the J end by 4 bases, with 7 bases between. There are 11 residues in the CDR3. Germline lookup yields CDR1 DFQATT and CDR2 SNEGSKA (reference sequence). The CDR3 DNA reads TGCAGTGCTAAACTTTCCTATGGCTACACCTTC. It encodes CSAKLSYGYTF.

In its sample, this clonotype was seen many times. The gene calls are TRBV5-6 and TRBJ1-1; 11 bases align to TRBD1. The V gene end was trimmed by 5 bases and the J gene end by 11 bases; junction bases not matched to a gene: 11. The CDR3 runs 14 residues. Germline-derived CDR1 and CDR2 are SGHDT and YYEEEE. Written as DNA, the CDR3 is TGTGCCAGCAGGAGGACTGGACAGGGGGCGAATGCTTTCTTT. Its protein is CASRRTGQGANAFF.

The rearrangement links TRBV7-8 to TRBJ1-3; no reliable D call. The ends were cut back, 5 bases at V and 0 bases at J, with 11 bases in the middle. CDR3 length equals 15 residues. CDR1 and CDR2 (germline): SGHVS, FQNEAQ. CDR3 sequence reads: CASSPDGSSGNTIYF. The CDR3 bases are TGTGCCAGCAGCCCGGACGGGAGCTCTGGAAACACCATATATTTT.

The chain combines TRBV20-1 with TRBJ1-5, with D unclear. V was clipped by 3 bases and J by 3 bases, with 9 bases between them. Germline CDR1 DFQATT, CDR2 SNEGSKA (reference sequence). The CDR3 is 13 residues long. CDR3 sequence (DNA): TGCAGTGCTAGTGAAGGATTCAATCAGCCCCAGCATTTT. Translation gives CSASEGFNQPQHF.

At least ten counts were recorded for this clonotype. DNA for the CDR3: TGCAGTGCTAGTTGGGGGGCAGTAGGAGAGACCCAGTACTTC. Amino acids: CSASWGAVGETQYF. The rearrangement uses TRBV20-1 and TRBJ2-5; D possibly matches TRBD1 or TRBD2 (6 bases each). The CDR3 has 14 residues. V was clipped by 3 bases and J by 4 bases, with 15 bases between them. Germline V lookup: CDR1 DFQATT, CDR2 SNEGSKA (reference sequence).

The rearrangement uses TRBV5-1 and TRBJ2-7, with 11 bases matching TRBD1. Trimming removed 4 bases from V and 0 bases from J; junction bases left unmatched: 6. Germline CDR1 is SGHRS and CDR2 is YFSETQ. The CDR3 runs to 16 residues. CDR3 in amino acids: CASSRTGGLYSYEQYF. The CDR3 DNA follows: TGCGCCAGCAGCAGGACAGGGGGCCTCTACTCCTACGAGCAGTACTTC.

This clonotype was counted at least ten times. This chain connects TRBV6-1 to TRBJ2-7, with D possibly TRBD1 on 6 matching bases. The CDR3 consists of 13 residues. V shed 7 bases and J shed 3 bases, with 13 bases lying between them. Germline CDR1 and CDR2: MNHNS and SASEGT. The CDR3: CASTVDRFYEQYF. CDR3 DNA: TGTGCCAGCACCGTGGACAGATTCTACGAGCAGTACTTC.

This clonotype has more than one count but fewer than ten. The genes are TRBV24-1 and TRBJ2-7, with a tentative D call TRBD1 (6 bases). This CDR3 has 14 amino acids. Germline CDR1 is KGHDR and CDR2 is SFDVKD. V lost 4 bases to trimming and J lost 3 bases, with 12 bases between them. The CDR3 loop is CATSDPQGGYEQYF. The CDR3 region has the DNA TGTGCCACCAGTGACCCTCAAGGGGGCTACGAGCAGTACTTC.

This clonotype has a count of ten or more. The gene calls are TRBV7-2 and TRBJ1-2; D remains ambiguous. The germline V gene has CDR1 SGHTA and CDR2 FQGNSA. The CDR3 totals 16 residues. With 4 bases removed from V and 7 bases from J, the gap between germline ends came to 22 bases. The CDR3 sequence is CASSSNAFPITFGYTF. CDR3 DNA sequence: TGTGCCAGCAGCTCGAACGCTTTTCCCATCACATTTGGCTACACCTTC.

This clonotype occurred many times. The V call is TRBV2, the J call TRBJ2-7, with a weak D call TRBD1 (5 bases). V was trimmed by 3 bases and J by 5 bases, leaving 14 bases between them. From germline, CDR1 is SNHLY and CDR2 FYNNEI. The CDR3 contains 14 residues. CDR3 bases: TGTGCCAGCAGTGATCAGGGTTCCACCCACGAGCAGTACTTC. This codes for CASSDQGSTHEQYF.

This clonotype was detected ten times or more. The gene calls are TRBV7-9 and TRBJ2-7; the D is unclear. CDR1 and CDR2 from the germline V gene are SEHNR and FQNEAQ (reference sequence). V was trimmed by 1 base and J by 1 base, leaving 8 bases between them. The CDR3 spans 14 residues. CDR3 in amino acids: CASSLDEVSYEQYF. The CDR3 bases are TGTGCCAGCAGCTTAGATGAGGTGTCCTACGAGCAGTACTTC.

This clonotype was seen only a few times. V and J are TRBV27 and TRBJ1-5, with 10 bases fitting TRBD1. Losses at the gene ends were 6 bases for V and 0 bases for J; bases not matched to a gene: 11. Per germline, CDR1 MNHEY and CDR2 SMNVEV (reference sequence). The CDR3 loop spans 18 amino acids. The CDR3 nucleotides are TGTGCCAGCAGACTAGGGGACAGGGGCAAGGCTAGCAATCAGCCCCAGCATTTT. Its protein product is CASRLGDRGKASNQPQHF.

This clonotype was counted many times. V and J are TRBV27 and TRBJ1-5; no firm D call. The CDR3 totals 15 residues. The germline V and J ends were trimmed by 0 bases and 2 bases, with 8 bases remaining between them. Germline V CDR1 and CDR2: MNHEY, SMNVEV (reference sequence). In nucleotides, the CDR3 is TGTGCCAGCAGTTTATCTTCGGAGCGCAATCAGCCCCAGCATTTT. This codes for CASSLSSERNQPQHF.

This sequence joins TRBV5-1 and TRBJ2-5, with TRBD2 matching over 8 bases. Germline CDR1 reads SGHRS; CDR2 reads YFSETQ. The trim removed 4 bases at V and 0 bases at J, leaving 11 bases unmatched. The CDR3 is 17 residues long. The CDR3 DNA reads TGCGCCAGCAGCCTTTGGGTTAGCGGGATGAACCAAGAGACCCAGTACTTC. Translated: CASSLWVSGMNQETQYF.

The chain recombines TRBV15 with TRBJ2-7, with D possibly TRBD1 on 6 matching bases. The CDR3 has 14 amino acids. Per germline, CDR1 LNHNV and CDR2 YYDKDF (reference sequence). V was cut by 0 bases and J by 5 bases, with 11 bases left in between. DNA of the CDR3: TGTGCCACCAGCAGAGAGGGGGCAGAGGACGAGCAGTACTTC. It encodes CATSREGAEDEQYF.

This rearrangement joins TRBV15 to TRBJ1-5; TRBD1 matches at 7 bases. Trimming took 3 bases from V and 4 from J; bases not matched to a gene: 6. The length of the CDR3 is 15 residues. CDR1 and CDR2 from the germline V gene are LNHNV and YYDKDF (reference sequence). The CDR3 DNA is TGTGCCACCAGCAGGCCCGGGGACAGTAATCAGCCCCAGCATTTT. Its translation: CATSRPGDSNQPQHF.